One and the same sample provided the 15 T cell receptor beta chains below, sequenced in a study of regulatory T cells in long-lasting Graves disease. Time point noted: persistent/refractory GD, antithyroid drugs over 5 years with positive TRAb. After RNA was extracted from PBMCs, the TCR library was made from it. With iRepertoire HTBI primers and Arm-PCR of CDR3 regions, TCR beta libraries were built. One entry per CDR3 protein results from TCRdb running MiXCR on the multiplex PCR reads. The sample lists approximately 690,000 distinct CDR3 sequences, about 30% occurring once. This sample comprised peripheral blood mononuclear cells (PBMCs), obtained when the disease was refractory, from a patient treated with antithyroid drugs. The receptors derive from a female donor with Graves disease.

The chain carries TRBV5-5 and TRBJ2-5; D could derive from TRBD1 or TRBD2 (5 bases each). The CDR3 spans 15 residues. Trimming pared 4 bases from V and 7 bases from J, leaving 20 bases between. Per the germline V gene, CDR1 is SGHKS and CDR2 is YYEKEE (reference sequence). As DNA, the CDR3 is TGTGCCAGCAGCACGAGAGGGACCCTCCACGGGACCCAGTACTTC. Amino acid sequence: CASSTRGTLHGTQYF.

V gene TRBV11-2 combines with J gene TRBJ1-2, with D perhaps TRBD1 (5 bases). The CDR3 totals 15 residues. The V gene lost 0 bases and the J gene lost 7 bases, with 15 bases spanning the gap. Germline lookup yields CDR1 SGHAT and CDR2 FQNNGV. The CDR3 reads CASSLDSKGLPGYTF. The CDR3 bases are TGTGCCAGCAGCTTAGATAGTAAGGGGCTTCCTGGCTACACCTTC. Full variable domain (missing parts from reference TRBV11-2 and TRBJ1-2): EAGVAQSPRYKIIEKRQSVAFWCNPISGHATLYWYQQILGQGPKLLIQFQNNGVVDDSQLPKDRFSAERLKGVDSTLKIQPAKLEDSAVYLCASSLDSKGLPGYTFGSGTRLTVV.

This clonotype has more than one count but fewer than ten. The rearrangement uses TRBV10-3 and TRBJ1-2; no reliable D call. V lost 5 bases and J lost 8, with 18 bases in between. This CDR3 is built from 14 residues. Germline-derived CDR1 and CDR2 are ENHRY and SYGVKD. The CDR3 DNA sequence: TGTGCCATCAGTTCTACTCAATTCCTGACAGGCTACACCTTC. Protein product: CAISSTQFLTGYTF.

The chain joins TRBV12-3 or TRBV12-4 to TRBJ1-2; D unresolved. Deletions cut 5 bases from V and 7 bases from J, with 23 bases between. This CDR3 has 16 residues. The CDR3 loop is CASSPNSGPYASGYTF. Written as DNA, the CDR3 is TGTGCCAGCAGTCCAAACTCCGGACCTTATGCAAGTGGCTACACCTTC.

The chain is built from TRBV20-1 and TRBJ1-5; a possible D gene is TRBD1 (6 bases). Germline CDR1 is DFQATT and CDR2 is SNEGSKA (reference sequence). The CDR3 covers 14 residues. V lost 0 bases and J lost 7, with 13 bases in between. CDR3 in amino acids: CSARDRDTLQPQHF. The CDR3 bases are TGCAGTGCTAGAGACCGGGACACATTACAGCCCCAGCATTTT.

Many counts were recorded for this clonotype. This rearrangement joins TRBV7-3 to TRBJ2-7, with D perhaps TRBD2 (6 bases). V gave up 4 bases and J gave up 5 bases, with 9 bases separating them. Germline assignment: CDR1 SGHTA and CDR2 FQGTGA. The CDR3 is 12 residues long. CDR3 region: CASSSRENEQYF. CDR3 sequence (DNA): TGTGCCAGCAGCTCCCGGGAGAACGAGCAGTACTTC.

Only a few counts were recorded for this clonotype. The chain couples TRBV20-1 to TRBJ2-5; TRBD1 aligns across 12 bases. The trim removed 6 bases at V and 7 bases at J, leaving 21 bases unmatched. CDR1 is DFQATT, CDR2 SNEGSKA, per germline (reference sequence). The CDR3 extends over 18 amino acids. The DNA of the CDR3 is TGCAGTGCGAATAGCGAGGGGGACAGGGGGCGGTTCAGCGGGACCCAGTACTTC. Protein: CSANSEGDRGRFSGTQYF.

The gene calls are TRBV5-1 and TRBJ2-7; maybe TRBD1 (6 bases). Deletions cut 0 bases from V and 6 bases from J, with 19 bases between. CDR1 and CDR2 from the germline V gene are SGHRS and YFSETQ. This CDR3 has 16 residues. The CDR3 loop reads CASSLAGQGFITEQYF. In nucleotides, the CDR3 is TGCGCCAGCAGCTTGGCCGGGCAGGGGTTCATCACCGAGCAGTACTTC. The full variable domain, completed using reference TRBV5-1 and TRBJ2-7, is KAGVTQTPRYLIKTRGQQVTLSCSPISGHRSVSWYQQTPGQGLQFLFEYFSETQRNKGNFPGRFSGRQFSNSRSEMNVSTLELGDSALYLCASSLAGQGFITEQYFGPGTRLTVT.

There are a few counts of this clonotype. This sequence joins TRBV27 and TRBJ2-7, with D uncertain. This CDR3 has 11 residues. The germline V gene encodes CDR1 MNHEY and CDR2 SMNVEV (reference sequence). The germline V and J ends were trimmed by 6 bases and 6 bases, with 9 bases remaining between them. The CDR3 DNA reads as TGTGCCAGCAGCCTCCCCCCCGAGCAGTACTTC. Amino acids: CASSLPPEQYF.

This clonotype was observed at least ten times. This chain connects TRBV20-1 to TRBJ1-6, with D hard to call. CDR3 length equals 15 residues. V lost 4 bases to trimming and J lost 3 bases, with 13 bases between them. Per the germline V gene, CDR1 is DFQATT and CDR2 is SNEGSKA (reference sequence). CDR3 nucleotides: TGCAGTGCTAACCTCAGGACCCACTATAATTCACCCCTCCACTTT. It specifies CSANLRTHYNSPLHF.

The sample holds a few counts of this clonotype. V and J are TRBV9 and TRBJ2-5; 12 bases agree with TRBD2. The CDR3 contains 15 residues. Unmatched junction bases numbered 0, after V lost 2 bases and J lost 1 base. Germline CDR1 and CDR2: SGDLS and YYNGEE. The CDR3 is CASSVTSGSQETQYF. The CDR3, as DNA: TGTGCCAGCAGCGTGACTAGCGGGAGCCAAGAGACCCAGTACTTC.

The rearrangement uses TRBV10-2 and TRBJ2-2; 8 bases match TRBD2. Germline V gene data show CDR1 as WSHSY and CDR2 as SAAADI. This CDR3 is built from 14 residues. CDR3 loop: CATGAGGETGELFF. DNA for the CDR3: TGCGCTACCGGGGCGGGAGGAGAAACCGGGGAGCTGTTTTTT.

The CDR3 loop reads CASSDYRGPYGYTF. The CDR3 region has the DNA TGTGCCAGCAGTGATTACAGGGGCCCCTATGGCTACACCTTC. The V and J genes are TRBV6-1 and TRBJ1-2, with TRBD1 matching 7 bases. Trimming cost V 3 bases and J 4 bases; bases outside gene matches: 5. The CDR3 spans 14 residues. The V gene's germline CDR1 is MNHNS and CDR2 SASEGT.

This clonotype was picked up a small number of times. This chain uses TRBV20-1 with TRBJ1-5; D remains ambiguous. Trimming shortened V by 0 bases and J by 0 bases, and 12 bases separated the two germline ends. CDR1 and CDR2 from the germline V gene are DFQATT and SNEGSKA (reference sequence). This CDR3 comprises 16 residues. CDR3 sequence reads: CSARENGRYSNQPQHF. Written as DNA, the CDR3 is TGCAGTGCTAGAGAGAATGGGCGATATAGCAATCAGCCCCAGCATTTT.

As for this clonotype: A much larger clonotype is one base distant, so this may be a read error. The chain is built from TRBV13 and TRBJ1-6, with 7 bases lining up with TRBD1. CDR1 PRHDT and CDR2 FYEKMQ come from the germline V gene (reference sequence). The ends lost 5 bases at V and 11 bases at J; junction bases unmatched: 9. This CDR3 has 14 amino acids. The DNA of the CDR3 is TGTGCCAGCAGCCAGGGGGTCGTTTCTCCACCCCTCCACTTT. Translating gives CASSQGVVSPPLHF.